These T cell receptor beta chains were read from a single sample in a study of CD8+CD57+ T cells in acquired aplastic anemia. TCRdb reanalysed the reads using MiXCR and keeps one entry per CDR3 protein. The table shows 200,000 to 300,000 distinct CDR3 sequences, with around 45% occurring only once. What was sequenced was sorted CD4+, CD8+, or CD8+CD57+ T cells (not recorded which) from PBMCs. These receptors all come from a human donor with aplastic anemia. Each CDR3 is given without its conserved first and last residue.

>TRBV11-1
ASSPAGSSYEQY
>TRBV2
ASSQAGGRDYEQY
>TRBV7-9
ASSERGGVPEAF
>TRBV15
ATSSPLAGADYEQY
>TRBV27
ASSDDYGYT
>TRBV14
ASSQDPQFQETQY
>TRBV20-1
SARTGGDTEAS
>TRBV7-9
ASSLDQNPPYEQC
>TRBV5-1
ASSLFTGTFEQY
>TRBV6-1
ASSGEVQQPQH
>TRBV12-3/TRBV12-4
ASSFGDLPDEDYGYT
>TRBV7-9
ASSNPRANNSPLH
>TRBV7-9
ASSSIEAGGQDYGYT
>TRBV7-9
ASSPTGGEYEQY
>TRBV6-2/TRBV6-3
ASRSSGETQY
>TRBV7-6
ASKGVAGGGDEQF
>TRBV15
ATSRDNRYEQY
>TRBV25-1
ATGTGANVLT
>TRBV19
ASSPWGDTSTDTQY
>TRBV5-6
ASSWPGANEQF
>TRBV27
ASGLGTGTYEQY
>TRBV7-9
ASTSRLAGDRNEQF
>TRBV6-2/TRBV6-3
ASSREASYEQY
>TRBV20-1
SAREKLAGSYEQY
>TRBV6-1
ASSEAGGGADTQY
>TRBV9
ASKGSTGELF
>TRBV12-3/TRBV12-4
ASSPLGDSYNSPLH
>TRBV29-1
SAATGDYEAF
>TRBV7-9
ASSDRGEPQH
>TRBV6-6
ASRTGAGTYEQY
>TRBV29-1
SVVAGGFHEQY
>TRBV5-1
ASSLGGRLTTNEKLF
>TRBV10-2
ASSENQGDGYT
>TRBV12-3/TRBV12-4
ASSWGGPLH
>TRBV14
ASSSGLAGRTDTQY
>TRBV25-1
ASPGVRAF
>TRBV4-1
ASSQDKGQIYGYT
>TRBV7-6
ASTLSAGKFNGYNEQF
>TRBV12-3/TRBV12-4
ASTLLDRVRTEAF
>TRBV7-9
ASSPGGGSYNEQF
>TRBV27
ASREGRNTQY
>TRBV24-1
ATSALGTRVDEQF
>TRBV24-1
AWGAQNEQF
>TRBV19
ASSGGSEQY
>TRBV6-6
ASRLTVNYGYT